This is a list of T cell receptor beta chains from one sample in a study of blood T cell repertoires in COVID-19. Profiling relied on immunoSEQ multiplex PCR, and the TCRdb table lists in-frame clones only, not all of them. The table shows fewer than 45,000 clones, with about 88% occurring only once. Sequencing was carried out using peripheral blood. These receptors were obtained from a human donor in a cohort sampled during active COVID-19. CDR3s include the opening cysteine and the closing phenylalanine or tryptophan. Each record gives: J gene, D gene, V gene, clone size, CDR3 DNA, CDR3 protein. A D gene is named only where the DNA matches it firmly. Only part of the rows carry a size: once, few, many, or a class if the clone is expanded.

J gene: TRBJ2-2; D gene: TRBD2; V gene: TRBV5-4; clone size: NA; CDR3 DNA: TGTGCCAGCAGCCCAGCGGGGGGGGGTACCGGGGAGCTGTTTTTT; CDR3 protein: CASSPAGGGTGELFF
J gene: TRBJ2-7; D gene: TRBD1; V gene: TRBV6-2/TRBV6-3; clone size: NA; CDR3 DNA: TGTGCCAGCAGTCGACAGGGAACCGAGCAGTACTTC; CDR3 protein: CASSRQGTEQYF
J gene: TRBJ1-6; D gene: TRBD1; V gene: TRBV19; clone size: NA; CDR3 DNA: TGTGCCAGTAGTGGACAGGGGTTGATAAATTCACCCCTCCACTTT; CDR3 protein: CASSGQGLINSPLHF
J gene: TRBJ2-7; D gene: TRBD1; V gene: TRBV12-3/TRBV12-4; clone size: NA; CDR3 DNA: TGTGCCAGCAGCCCAACAGGGGGCTACGAGCAGTACTTC; CDR3 protein: CASSPTGGYEQYF
J gene: TRBJ1-2; D gene: TRBD1; V gene: TRBV5-1; clone size: NA; CDR3 DNA: TGCGCCAGCAGCTTGGAGACAGGGGGTGGCTACACCTTC; CDR3 protein: CASSLETGGGYTF
J gene: TRBJ1-5; D gene: NA; V gene: TRBV3-1/TRBV3-2; clone size: few; CDR3 DNA: TGTGCCAGCAGCCAAGGGTCCGGGGGGGTGAGCAATCAGCCCCAGCATTTT; CDR3 protein: CASSQGSGGVSNQPQHF
J gene: TRBJ2-2; D gene: TRBD1; V gene: TRBV5-1; clone size: NA; CDR3 DNA: TGCGCCAGCAGCTTACAGGGGCCGAACACCGGGGAGCTGTTTTTT; CDR3 protein: CASSLQGPNTGELFF
J gene: TRBJ2-7; D gene: NA; V gene: TRBV2; clone size: NA; CDR3 DNA: TGTGCCAGCAGTGTCCAGGGGCGGAGGGAGCAGTACTTC; CDR3 protein: CASSVQGRREQYF
J gene: TRBJ2-3; D gene: TRBD2; V gene: TRBV5-1; clone size: NA; CDR3 DNA: TGCGCCAGCAGCTTGGGACTAGCTGGTGATACGCAGTATTTT; CDR3 protein: CASSLGLAGDTQYF
J gene: TRBJ1-6; D gene: TRBD1; V gene: TRBV18; clone size: NA; CDR3 DNA: TGTGCCAGCTCACATTCCCGGGACAGGGACCGTTCACCCCTCCACTTT; CDR3 protein: CASSHSRDRDRSPLHF
J gene: TRBJ1-1; D gene: NA; V gene: TRBV5-1; clone size: NA; CDR3 DNA: TGCGCCAGCAGCTTTCAGGAGGACACTGAAGCTTTCTTT; CDR3 protein: CASSFQEDTEAFF
J gene: TRBJ1-1; D gene: NA; V gene: TRBV3-1/TRBV3-2; clone size: NA; CDR3 DNA: TGTGCCAGCAGCCAAGGGGCACAGAAGAACACTGAAGCTTTCTTT; CDR3 protein: CASSQGAQKNTEAFF
J gene: TRBJ2-5; D gene: NA; V gene: TRBV19; clone size: NA; CDR3 DNA: TGTGCCAGTAGTATACCCCCTGAGGAGACCCAGTACTTC; CDR3 protein: CASSIPPEETQYF
J gene: TRBJ2-7; D gene: TRBD1; V gene: TRBV5-1; clone size: NA; CDR3 DNA: TGCGCCAGCAGCTTGGCCGGACAGGTCTACGAGCAGTACTTC; CDR3 protein: CASSLAGQVYEQYF
J gene: TRBJ1-2; D gene: TRBD1; V gene: TRBV11-2; clone size: NA; CDR3 DNA: TGTGCCAGCAGCAAACCGGGACAGGGCCCCTATGGCTACACCTTC; CDR3 protein: CASSKPGQGPYGYTF
J gene: TRBJ2-1; D gene: NA; V gene: TRBV15; clone size: NA; CDR3 DNA: TGTGCCACCAGCAGAGACCCGAGGGGGGGATCCTACAATGAGCAGTTCTTC; CDR3 protein: CATSRDPRGGSYNEQFF
J gene: TRBJ2-2; D gene: NA; V gene: TRBV9; clone size: NA; CDR3 DNA: TGTGCCAGCAGCTATAAGCGGAACACCGGGGAGCTGTTTTTT; CDR3 protein: CASSYKRNTGELFF
J gene: TRBJ1-5; D gene: NA; V gene: TRBV20-1; clone size: once; CDR3 DNA: TGCAGTGCTAGTTACAAATCAGCTAGTCAGCCCCAGCATTTT; CDR3 protein: CSASYKSASQPQHF
J gene: TRBJ2-1; D gene: TRBD2; V gene: TRBV6-5; clone size: NA; CDR3 DNA: TGTGCCAGCAGTTACGACCTAGCGGTGGGCGTTGAGCAGTTCTTC; CDR3 protein: CASSYDLAVGVEQFF
J gene: TRBJ1-2; D gene: TRBD1; V gene: TRBV9; clone size: NA; CDR3 DNA: TGTGCCAGCAGCGTAGGACAGGGGGGCAACTATGGCTACACCTTC; CDR3 protein: CASSVGQGGNYGYTF
J gene: TRBJ1-1; D gene: NA; V gene: TRBV5-1; clone size: NA; CDR3 DNA: TGCGCCAGCAGCTTGGCCGTAGGCAGGGGTAACACTGAAGCTTTCTTT; CDR3 protein: CASSLAVGRGNTEAFF
J gene: TRBJ2-5; D gene: TRBD2; V gene: TRBV2; clone size: NA; CDR3 DNA: TGTGCCAGCAGAATTGGTACTAGCGGACAAGAGACCCAGTACTTC; CDR3 protein: CASRIGTSGQETQYF
J gene: TRBJ1-1; D gene: NA; V gene: TRBV6-1; clone size: NA; CDR3 DNA: TGTGCCAGCAGTGAGCGCGGATGGAACACTGAAGCTTTCTTT; CDR3 protein: CASSERGWNTEAFF
J gene: TRBJ2-7; D gene: TRBD1; V gene: TRBV2; clone size: once; CDR3 DNA: TGTGCCAGCAGTCCGACAGGGTCGGGGGAGCAGTACTTC; CDR3 protein: CASSPTGSGEQYF
J gene: TRBJ2-1; D gene: NA; V gene: TRBV5-6; clone size: NA; CDR3 DNA: TGTGCCAGCAGCAAAAGACAGGTCTACAATGAGCAGTTCTTC; CDR3 protein: CASSKRQVYNEQFF
J gene: TRBJ2-4; D gene: NA; V gene: TRBV18; clone size: NA; CDR3 DNA: TGTGCCAGCTCACCACGGTCAGGGGACGCCAAAAACATTCAGTACTTC; CDR3 protein: CASSPRSGDAKNIQYF
J gene: TRBJ1-6; D gene: NA; V gene: TRBV5-6; clone size: NA; CDR3 DNA: TGTGCCAGCAGCTTGGCCTTGAGGGCGGCGGACTCACCCCTCCACTTT; CDR3 protein: CASSLALRAADSPLHF
J gene: TRBJ2-7; D gene: TRBD2; V gene: TRBV14; clone size: NA; CDR3 DNA: TGTGCCAGCAGCCAACGTCCGGGGGGAGGCGAGCAGTACTTC; CDR3 protein: CASSQRPGGGEQYF
J gene: TRBJ2-2; D gene: NA; V gene: TRBV29-1; clone size: NA; CDR3 DNA: TGCAGCGTTGAGTTTCAGATGAACACCGGGGAGCTGTTTTTT; CDR3 protein: CSVEFQMNTGELFF
J gene: TRBJ2-7; D gene: TRBD1; V gene: TRBV12-3/TRBV12-4; clone size: NA; CDR3 DNA: TGTGCCAGCAGCCGGGACAGGGTTTACGAGCAGTACTTC; CDR3 protein: CASSRDRVYEQYF
J gene: TRBJ2-4; D gene: TRBD2; V gene: TRBV7-2; clone size: NA; CDR3 DNA: TGTGCCAGCAGCATCGGGGGGGCAGTAGCCAAAAACATTCAGTACTTC; CDR3 protein: CASSIGGAVAKNIQYF
J gene: TRBJ2-1; D gene: TRBD2; V gene: TRBV7-6; clone size: NA; CDR3 DNA: TGTGCCAGCAGCTCCGGGGGTAGCGGGTACAATGAGCAGTTCTTC; CDR3 protein: CASSSGGSGYNEQFF
J gene: TRBJ1-1; D gene: TRBD1; V gene: TRBV15; clone size: NA; CDR3 DNA: TGTGCCACCAGCGGGACAGGGTGGAACACTGAAGCTTTCTTT; CDR3 protein: CATSGTGWNTEAFF
J gene: TRBJ2-5; D gene: NA; V gene: TRBV7-6; clone size: NA; CDR3 DNA: TGTGCCAGCAGCTTAGAATCAGCGGAACAGGAGACCCAGTACTTC; CDR3 protein: CASSLESAEQETQYF
J gene: TRBJ2-2; D gene: TRBD1; V gene: TRBV5-1; clone size: few; CDR3 DNA: TGCGCCAGCAGCTTTGCACAGGGGACGGGCGGGGAGCTGTTTTTT; CDR3 protein: CASSFAQGTGGELFF
J gene: TRBJ2-7; D gene: NA; V gene: TRBV20-1; clone size: NA; CDR3 DNA: TGCAGTGCTAGTACCGCGGTTACCTACGAGCAGTACTTC; CDR3 protein: CSASTAVTYEQYF
J gene: TRBJ2-7; D gene: NA; V gene: TRBV25-1; clone size: NA; CDR3 DNA: TGTGCCAGCAGTGAATCGGGGCGAAGGGGGGGAGGCTACGAGCAGTACTTC; CDR3 protein: CASSESGRRGGGYEQYF
J gene: TRBJ2-2; D gene: TRBD2; V gene: TRBV18; clone size: NA; CDR3 DNA: TGTGCCAGCTCCCCTAGCGGGAGCAACACCGGGGAGCTGTTTTTT; CDR3 protein: CASSPSGSNTGELFF
J gene: TRBJ2-2; D gene: TRBD1; V gene: TRBV18; clone size: NA; CDR3 DNA: TGTGCCAGCTCACCAGAGACAGGGTGGGACACCGGGGAGCTGTTTTTT; CDR3 protein: CASSPETGWDTGELFF
J gene: TRBJ2-7; D gene: TRBD2; V gene: TRBV20-1; clone size: NA; CDR3 DNA: TGCAGTGCTAGTGGGCCTAGCGGGCTTTACGAGCAGTACTTC; CDR3 protein: CSASGPSGLYEQYF
J gene: TRBJ2-1; D gene: TRBD1; V gene: TRBV9; clone size: NA; CDR3 DNA: TGTGCCAGCAGCGTAGGGGCAGGGGGAATCTATGAGCAGTTCTTC; CDR3 protein: CASSVGAGGIYEQFF
J gene: TRBJ1-2; D gene: TRBD1; V gene: TRBV5-4; clone size: NA; CDR3 DNA: TGTGCCAGCAGCCCGGGACAGCTTAACTATGGCTACACCTTC; CDR3 protein: CASSPGQLNYGYTF
J gene: TRBJ2-2; D gene: TRBD2; V gene: TRBV7-3; clone size: NA; CDR3 DNA: TGTGCCAGCAGCTCCCCGGCCAGCGGGGGTCCCGGGGAGCTGTTTTTT; CDR3 protein: CASSSPASGGPGELFF
J gene: TRBJ1-1; D gene: NA; V gene: TRBV5-1; clone size: NA; CDR3 DNA: TGCGCCAGCAGCTTGGGCGGTAGACCTGAAGCTTTCTTT; CDR3 protein: CASSLGGRPEAFF
J gene: TRBJ2-1; D gene: TRBD2; V gene: TRBV6-2/TRBV6-3; clone size: NA; CDR3 DNA: TGTGCCAGCAGTTACGAACCTAGCGGCGACAATGAGCAGTTCTTC; CDR3 protein: CASSYEPSGDNEQFF
J gene: TRBJ2-2; D gene: NA; V gene: TRBV18; clone size: NA; CDR3 DNA: TGTGCCAGCTCACCCATCGGGGATAGGAACACCGGGGAGCTGTTTTTT; CDR3 protein: CASSPIGDRNTGELFF